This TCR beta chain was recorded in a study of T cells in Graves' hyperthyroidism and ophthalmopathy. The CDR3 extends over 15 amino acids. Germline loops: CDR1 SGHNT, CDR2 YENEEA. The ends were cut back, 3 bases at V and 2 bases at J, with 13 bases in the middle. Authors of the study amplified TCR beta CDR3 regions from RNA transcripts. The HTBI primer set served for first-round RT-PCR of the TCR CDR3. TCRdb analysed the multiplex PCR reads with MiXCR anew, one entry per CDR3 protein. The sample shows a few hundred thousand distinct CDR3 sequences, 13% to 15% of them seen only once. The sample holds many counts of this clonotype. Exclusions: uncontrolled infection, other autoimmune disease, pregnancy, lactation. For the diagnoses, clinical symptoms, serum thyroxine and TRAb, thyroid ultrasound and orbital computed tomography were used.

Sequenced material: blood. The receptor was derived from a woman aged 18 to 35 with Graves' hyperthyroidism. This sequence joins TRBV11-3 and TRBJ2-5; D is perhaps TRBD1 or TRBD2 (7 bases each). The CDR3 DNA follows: TGTGCCAGCAGCTTTATCAGGGGGGGTCAAGAGACCCAGTACTTC. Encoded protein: CASSFIRGGQETQYF.